The present T cell receptor (beta chain) was sequenced within a study of blood T cell repertoires in COVID-19. About the study: Samples of COVID-19 (acute and convalescent) were obtained from the United States, Italy and Spain. PBMCs, B-cell-depleted T cells, or T cells were the source of the cDNA or gDNA that made up the material.

Per the original methods: Quantification of nucleated cells was approximated via reference gene primer amplification. Sequencing used immunoSEQ multiplex PCR; TCRdb keeps in-frame clones, though not all of them. V and J calls and clone size are copied from that table; D and trimming were computed from the DNA. This sample has approximately 150,000 clones; under 95% occur once, and the top ten carry roughly a sixth. V shed 5 bases and J shed 2 bases, with 13 bases lying between them. Germline CDR1 is MNHEY and CDR2 is SMNVEV (reference sequence). This CDR3 has 14 residues. The sequence derives from a man in his 60s with active or convalescent COVID-19. This sequence joins TRBV27 and TRBJ2-7; the D gene is possibly TRBD1 (6 bases). The sequencing input was peripheral blood. CDR3 amino acids: CASSTPGQAYEQYF. DNA for the CDR3: TGTGCCAGCAGTACTCCGGGACAAGCCTACGAGCAGTACTTC.